This is a list of T cell receptor beta chains from one sample in a study of cytomegalovirus exposure and HLA in healthy donors. Produced via immunoSEQ multiplex PCR; TCRdb's table is partial and in-frame only. The sample lists about 330,000 clones; approximately 86% were seen once. Sequencing input: PBMCs. The receptor source for this set is a woman aged 30 to 39 in good health and CMV-seropositive. CDR3s include the opening cysteine and the closing phenylalanine or tryptophan. D genes are given only for firm matches. Size is omitted from some rows. Given values are once, few, many or a class for expanded clones.

NA	TRBV4-3	NA	TRBJ1-1	15	TGCGCCAGCAGCCAAGTTTGGCAGCCGTCCACTGAAGCTTTCTTT	CASSQVWQPSTEAFF
NA	TRBV28	NA	TRBJ2-7	14	TGTGCCAGCAGTTCGCCAACAGGGTCCTACGAGCAGTACTTC	CASSSPTGSYEQYF
NA	TRBV2	NA	TRBJ2-1	12	TGTGCCAGCAAGGAGGGTGTGACTGAGCAGTTCTTC	CASKEGVTEQFF
NA	TRBV27	TRBD2	TRBJ2-3	15	TGTGCCAGCAGCCTACTAGCGGGGGGAGCAGATACGCAGTATTTT	CASSLLAGGADTQYF
NA	TRBV19	NA	TRBJ1-2	15	TGTGCCAGTAGTCCATCTGCGGCAGAATTCTATGGCTACACCTTC	CASSPSAAEFYGYTF
NA	TRBV4-2	NA	TRBJ2-5	12	TGTGCCAGCAGCCAAGAAGGGGAGACCCAGTACTTC	CASSQEGETQYF
NA	TRBV6-5	NA	TRBJ2-1	15	TGTGCCAGCAGTTACCGGGGCAGGGGCAAGAATGAGCAGTTCTTC	CASSYRGRGKNEQFF
NA	TRBV29-1	NA	TRBJ2-1	11	TGCAGCGCGGACTACCTATATGAGCAGTTCTTC	CSADYLYEQFF
NA	TRBV27	NA	TRBJ1-2	13	TGTGCCAGCAGTTCCCACGGGGGTTGGGGCTACACCTTC	CASSSHGGWGYTF
NA	TRBV19	NA	TRBJ1-5	16	TGTGCCAGTAGTATTTTGGAGACCAAACGAAATCAGCCCCAGCATTTT	CASSILETKRNQPQHF
NA	TRBV5-1	NA	TRBJ1-1	15	TGCGCCAGCAGCTTCCGGGACACATCGAACACTGAAGCTTTCTTT	CASSFRDTSNTEAFF
NA	TRBV25-1	TRBD1	TRBJ1-1	12	TGTGCCAGCGGAGGACAGGGCCCTGAAGCTTTCTTT	CASGGQGPEAFF
NA	TRBV4-3	NA	TRBJ2-7	15	TGCGCCAGCAGCCAAGGAGCGGGTCCCTATGGCGAGCAGTACTTC	CASSQGAGPYGEQYF
NA	TRBV6-5	NA	TRBJ1-1	13	TGTGCCAGCAGTTACGAACTGAACACTGAAGCTTTCTTT	CASSYELNTEAFF
NA	TRBV5-6	NA	TRBJ2-7	14	TGTGCCAGCAGCCCCCAGGGGTTCACCTACGAGCAGTACTTC	CASSPQGFTYEQYF
once	TRBV5-1	NA	TRBJ2-7	11	TGCGCCAGCAGCTTGGGACGCGAGCAGTACTTC	CASSLGREQYF
NA	TRBV19	NA	TRBJ1-3	15	TGTGCCAGTAGGGGCCAGGCGTACTCTGGAAACACCATATATTTT	CASRGQAYSGNTIYF
NA	TRBV30	TRBD1	TRBJ1-2	14	TGTGCCTGGAGTCCGACAGGGGCCTTTAATGGCTACACCTTC	CAWSPTGAFNGYTF
NA	TRBV29-1	TRBD1	TRBJ2-2	14	TGCAGCGCTTATAGGGACAGGAACACCGGGGAGCTGTTTTTT	CSAYRDRNTGELFF
NA	TRBV2	TRBD2	TRBJ2-3	18	TGTGCCAGCAGGTTCCCGGGACTAGCGGGGGGCAGGACAGATACGCAGTATTTT	CASRFPGLAGGRTDTQYF
few	TRBV19	NA	TRBJ1-2	13	TGTGCCAGTAGTGACCTTTTCTCGGTCGGCTACACCTTC	CASSDLFSVGYTF
NA	TRBV30	TRBD1	TRBJ1-2	13	TGTGCCTGGGGACAGGGAACTAACTATGGCTACACCTTC	CAWGQGTNYGYTF
few	TRBV4-2	NA	TRBJ1-6	15	TGTGCCAGCAGCCAAGATCCCCGCCTCAATTCACCCCTCCACTTT	CASSQDPRLNSPLHF
NA	TRBV5-1	TRBD2	TRBJ2-3	18	TGCGCCAGCAGCTTGGGAGGACTAGCGGGAGGAACAGGAGATACGCAGTATTTT	CASSLGGLAGGTGDTQYF
NA	TRBV11-2	NA	TRBJ1-2	13	TGTGCCAGCAGCAAAACAGGGACCTATGGCTACACCTTC	CASSKTGTYGYTF
NA	TRBV27	TRBD2	TRBJ2-3	15	TGTGCCAGCAGTTTATCGGGGACTAGCGGAGATACGCAGTATTTT	CASSLSGTSGDTQYF
NA	TRBV9	TRBD2	TRBJ2-3	17	TGTGCCAGCAGCCGGAGGACGGGGGATGCGGGGGGAGATACGCAGTATTTT	CASSRRTGDAGGDTQYF
once	TRBV28	NA	TRBJ1-5	14	TGTGCCAGCGGAGTAGACTCGAGCAATCAGCCCCAGCATTTT	CASGVDSSNQPQHF
NA	TRBV28	NA	TRBJ2-4	15	TGTGCCAGCAGTTTGGTCGCCACAGGCAAAAACATTCAGTACTTC	CASSLVATGKNIQYF
NA	TRBV5-6	TRBD2	TRBJ2-5	14	TGTGCCAGCGGCCTAGCGGGGGAGGCAGAGACCCAGTACTTC	CASGLAGEAETQYF
NA	TRBV9	TRBD1	TRBJ2-7	14	TGTGCCAGCAGCGTAGCGGGGACAGGAGGGGAGCAGTACTTC	CASSVAGTGGEQYF
once	TRBV5-6	NA	TRBJ2-7	12	TGTGCCAGCAGCTATCAGTCCTACGAGCAGTACTTC	CASSYQSYEQYF
NA	TRBV19	NA	TRBJ1-5	14	TGTGCCAGTACGGGGACTGTTCGCAATCAGCCCCAGCATTTT	CASTGTVRNQPQHF
NA	TRBV30	NA	TRBJ2-3	14	TGTGCCTGGAGTGTACGGATAAGCACAGATACGCAGTATTTT	CAWSVRISTDTQYF
NA	TRBV11-2	NA	TRBJ2-3	16	TGTGCCAGCAGCTTAAGGGGTTTAGGGGCCACAGATACGCAGTATTTT	CASSLRGLGATDTQYF
NA	TRBV29-1	TRBD2	TRBJ2-1	14	TGCAGTGCACGTAGCGGGGGCTCCTACAATGAGCAGTTCTTC	CSARSGGSYNEQFF
NA	TRBV28	TRBD1	TRBJ2-7	15	TGTGCCAGCACTACCCCGGGACAGGGAAGGAACGAGCAGTACTTC	CASTTPGQGRNEQYF
NA	TRBV6-5	NA	TRBJ2-3	13	TGTGCCAGCAGTTACTCGGACACAGATACGCAGTATTTT	CASSYSDTDTQYF
few	TRBV5-6	NA	TRBJ1-4	12	TGTGCCAGCAGCCTCATCAATGAAAAACTGTTTTTT	CASSLINEKLFF
NA	TRBV5-1	TRBD2	TRBJ2-1	15	TGCGCCAGCAGCTTGGTAACTAGCGGTTACAATGAGCAGTTCTTC	CASSLVTSGYNEQFF
NA	TRBV5-4	NA	TRBJ1-1	15	TGTGCCAGCAGTCTGGGAGCCAGCATGAACACTGAAGCTTTCTTT	CASSLGASMNTEAFF
NA	TRBV4-2	NA	TRBJ1-1	18	TGTGCCAGCAGCCTTCGAGATGGGCAGGAGACCATGAACACTGAAGCTTTCTTT	CASSLRDGQETMNTEAFF
NA	TRBV11-1	NA	TRBJ1-5	13	TGTGCCAGCAGCTTAGAGACGGGCCAGCCCCAGCATTTT	CASSLETGQPQHF
NA	TRBV4-2	TRBD2	TRBJ2-7	15	TGTGCCAGCAGCGAGGTCGCGGGGGGGTCCTACGAGCAGTACTTC	CASSEVAGGSYEQYF
once	TRBV4-3	NA	TRBJ2-5	17	TGCGCCAGCAGCCAAGCTCCCGGGACCCCGTACCAAGAGACCCAGTACTTC	CASSQAPGTPYQETQYF
NA	TRBV2	TRBD1	TRBJ1-2	13	TGTGCCAGCAGGGCAACAGGGGTCTATGGCTACACCTTC	CASRATGVYGYTF